The 14 T cell receptor beta chains presented below share a single source sample, sequenced in a study of blood T cell repertoires in COVID-19. The assay was immunoSEQ multiplex PCR, and TCRdb's table has in-frame clones only and misses some. This table holds some 230,000 clones, about 86% found once. The sample consisted of PBMCs or T cells enriched from blood (not recorded which). These receptors were collected from a woman aged 40 to 50 with acute COVID-19.

The CDR3 sequence: CASSHRQAISYEQYF. In DNA form, the CDR3 reads TGCGCCAGCAGTCACCGACAGGCGATCTCCTACGAGCAGTACTTC. This chain uses TRBV23-1 with TRBJ2-7; weak D call: TRBD1 (6 bases). TRBV23-1 has ORF status, its function being uncertain. This CDR3 contains 15 residues. Deletions cut 3 bases from V and 0 bases from J, with 12 bases between.

This chain joins TRBV27 and TRBJ1-2, with 8 bases that match TRBD1. The length of the CDR3 is 15 residues. Germline assignment: CDR1 MNHEY and CDR2 SMNVEV (reference sequence). V dropped 4 bases and J dropped 6; count of bases not matched to a gene: 10. CDR3: CASSSRQGSIHGYTF. DNA of the CDR3: TGTGCCAGCAGTTCCCGACAGGGGAGTATCCATGGCTACACCTTC.

Only a few counts were recorded for this clone. The chain recombines TRBV28 with TRBJ1-2, with 7 bases aligning to TRBD1. The V segment lost 4 bases and the J segment 4 bases; nucleotides outside the gene matches: 3. CDR3 length: 13 amino acids. The germline V gene has CDR1 MDHEN and CDR2 SYDVKM. Here the CDR3 DNA reads TGTGCCAGCAGTTCCACAGGGGTCTATGGCTACACCTTC. This translates into CASSSTGVYGYTF.

The chain carries TRBV13 and TRBJ1-1; D gene unclear. Trimming left V 0 bases short and J 0 bases short, with 8 bases between. Germline loops: CDR1 PRHDT, CDR2 FYEKMQ (reference sequence). The CDR3 runs 15 residues. The CDR3: CASSLGYGLNTEAFF. CDR3 DNA sequence: TGTGCCAGCAGCTTAGGGTATGGCCTGAACACTGAAGCTTTCTTT.

The gene calls are TRBV11-2 and TRBJ1-4; no clear D gene. In germline, CDR1 is SGHAT, CDR2 FQNNGV. The CDR3 totals 14 residues. Trimming took off 1 base at V and 7 bases at J, with 10 bases between the two ends. The CDR3 spells CASSLGLGSEKLFF. The DNA for the CDR3 is TGTGCCAGCAGCTTAGGACTTGGCAGTGAAAAACTGTTTTTT.

J is TRBJ2-5 and V is TRBV27; 7 bases are shared with TRBD2. The CDR3 totals 16 residues. From germline, CDR1 is MNHEY and CDR2 SMNVEV (reference sequence). V trimming: 3 bases; J trimming: 5 bases; junction bases outside the gene matches: 12. The CDR3 protein is CASSFRLAPGRETQYF. DNA of the CDR3: TGTGCCAGCAGTTTTCGGCTAGCGCCCGGGAGGGAGACCCAGTACTTC.

V usage is TRBV6-6 and J usage is TRBJ2-1; 8 bases agree with TRBD2. J lost 7 bases, V lost 5 bases, and 10 bases had no gene match. From germline, CDR1 is MNHNY and CDR2 SVGAGI (reference sequence). The CDR3 totals 15 residues. The CDR3 nucleotides read TGTGCCAGCAGTCTGGCAGGACTAGCAAGTAATGAGCAGTTCTTC. Its protein product is CASSLAGLASNEQFF.

The chain recombines TRBV9 with TRBJ2-3; the match to TRBD2 covers 12 bases. With V trimmed by 1 base and J by 5 bases, 5 bases remained unmatched. Germline lookup yields CDR1 SGDLS and CDR2 YYNGEE. The CDR3 is 16 amino acids. In DNA form, the CDR3 reads TGTGCCAGCAGCGTAACACTAGCGGGGGGTAGAGATACGCAGTATTTT. Translated, it gives CASSVTLAGGRDTQYF.

J is TRBJ1-1 and V is TRBV18; 8 nucleotides line up with TRBD1. Looked up from germline, CDR1 is KGHSH and CDR2 is LQKENI. The CDR3 runs 15 residues. After removal of 5 bases from V and 0 bases from J, the junction contained 5 bases not matched to a gene. This CDR3 reads CASSARQGMNTEAFF. The CDR3 bases are TGTGCCAGCTCAGCTCGACAGGGGATGAACACTGAAGCTTTCTTT.

This sequence joins TRBV5-4 and TRBJ2-6; weak D call: TRBD1 (5 bases). The CDR3 is 15 residues long. V was pared by 2 bases and J by 0 bases, with 6 bases between. Germline V gene data show CDR1 as SGHNT and CDR2 as YYREEE (reference sequence). This CDR3 is CASSFDSSGANVLTF. The DNA for the CDR3 is TGTGCCAGCAGCTTCGACAGCTCTGGGGCCAACGTCCTGACTTTC.

The chain uses TRBV18 and TRBJ2-1, with D possibly TRBD1 on 6 matching bases. The CDR3 extends over 16 amino acids. Deletions cut 7 bases from V and 0 bases from J, with 16 bases between. The V gene's germline CDR1 is KGHSH and CDR2 LQKENI. For the CDR3, the DNA is TGTGCCAGCTACCCCCCGGGACACAGCTCCTACAATGAGCAGTTCTTC. It codes for CASYPPGHSSYNEQFF.

This chain connects TRBV30 to TRBJ1-2, with D perhaps TRBD1 (5 bases). The CDR3 spans 13 residues. Trimming removed 1 base from V and 3 bases from J, with 9 bases in between. The V gene's germline CDR1 is GTSNPN and CDR2 SVGIG (reference sequence). The CDR3 region is CAWSGQTYYGYTF. In DNA, the CDR3 is TGTGCCTGGAGTGGACAGACTTACTATGGCTACACCTTC.

This clone was seen more than once but under ten times. The V call is TRBV19, the J call TRBJ1-1; 8 nucleotides line up with TRBD1. Germline CDR1 reads LNHDA; CDR2 reads SQIVND (reference sequence). Trimming removed 3 bases from V and 1 base from J; junction bases left unmatched: 10. This CDR3 region has 17 residues. CDR3 residues: CASSMSGRGRTNTEAFF. In DNA, the CDR3 is TGTGCCAGTAGTATGTCGGGCAGGGGGCGGACGAACACTGAAGCTTTCTTT.

This chain joins TRBV19 and TRBJ1-2; D ambiguous. Trimming shortened V by 7 bases and J by 0 bases, and 24 bases separated the two germline ends. Germline values: CDR1 LNHDA, CDR2 SQIVND (reference sequence). The length of the CDR3 is 18 residues. The CDR3 here is CASTTTQTDWQANYGYTF. CDR3 DNA: TGTGCCAGTACCACCACCCAGACCGACTGGCAAGCTAACTATGGCTACACCTTC.